The sequence of this TCR beta chain was determined in a study of cytomegalovirus exposure and HLA in healthy donors. Study-level background: An earlier analysis found roughly 100 million unique TCR beta sequences from approximately 200 million T cells.

The primer mix had 60 Vbeta and 13 Jbeta primers. The protocol was immunoSEQ multiplex PCR, while the TCRdb copy is restricted to in-frame clones and leaves out a portion. The table includes about 120,000 clones, 60% to 85% detected once. V lost 3 bases to trimming and J lost 9 bases; unmatched junction nucleotides: 7. Germline assignment: CDR1 SEHNR and CDR2 FQNEAQ (reference sequence). CDR3 size: 14 residues. Broader study findings: Analysis was performed later, and it showed HLA-associated TCR beta chains to be more clonally expanded than equally common others.

Remarks on this clone: Antigen unknown.

The origin of this receptor is a woman aged 25 to 45 in good health and CMV-seropositive. The chain recombines TRBV7-9 with TRBJ2-5; 10 bases match TRBD1. The sample comprised PBMCs. DNA of the CDR3: TGTGCCAGCAGCTTGACAGGGGGCGCGAGGGCCCAGTACTTC. Residues: CASSLTGGARAQYF.